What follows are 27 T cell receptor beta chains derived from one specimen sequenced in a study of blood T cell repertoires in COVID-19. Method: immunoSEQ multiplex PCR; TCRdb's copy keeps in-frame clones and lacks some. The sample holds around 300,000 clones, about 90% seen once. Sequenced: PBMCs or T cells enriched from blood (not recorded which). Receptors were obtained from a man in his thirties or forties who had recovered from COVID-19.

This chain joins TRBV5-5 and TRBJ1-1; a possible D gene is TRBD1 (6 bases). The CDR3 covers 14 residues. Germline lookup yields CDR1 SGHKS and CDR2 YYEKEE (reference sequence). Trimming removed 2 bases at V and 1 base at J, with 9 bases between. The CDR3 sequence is CASSFRGANTEAFF. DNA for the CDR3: TGTGCCAGCAGCTTTCGGGGGGCGAACACTGAAGCTTTCTTT.

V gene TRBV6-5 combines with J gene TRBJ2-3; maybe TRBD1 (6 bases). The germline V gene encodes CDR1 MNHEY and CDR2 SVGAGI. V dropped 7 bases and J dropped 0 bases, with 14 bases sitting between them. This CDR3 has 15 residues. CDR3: CASTYREGSTDTQYF. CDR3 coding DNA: TGTGCCAGCACCTACAGGGAAGGGAGCACAGATACGCAGTATTTT.

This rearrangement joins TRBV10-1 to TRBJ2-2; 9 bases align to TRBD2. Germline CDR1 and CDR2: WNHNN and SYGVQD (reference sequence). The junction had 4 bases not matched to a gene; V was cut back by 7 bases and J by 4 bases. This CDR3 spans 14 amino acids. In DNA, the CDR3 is TGCGCCAGCAATGAAGCGGGGGGCACCGGGGAGCTGTTTTTT. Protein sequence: CASNEAGGTGELFF.

The CDR3 DNA sequence: TGTGCCAGCAGCCCCCGCCTGGGCTTCTCCTACGAGCAGTACTTC. It is translated as CASSPRLGFSYEQYF. The V gene is TRBV27, the J gene TRBJ2-7; D remains unclear. V dropped 6 bases and J dropped 0 bases, with 15 bases sitting between them. Germline V CDR1 and CDR2: MNHEY, SMNVEV (reference sequence). CDR3 length equals 15 residues.

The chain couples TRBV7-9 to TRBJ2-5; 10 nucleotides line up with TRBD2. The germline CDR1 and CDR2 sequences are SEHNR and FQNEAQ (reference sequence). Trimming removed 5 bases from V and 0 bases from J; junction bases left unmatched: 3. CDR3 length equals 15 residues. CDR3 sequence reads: CASSPLAGYQETQYF. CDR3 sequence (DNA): TGTGCCAGCAGCCCACTAGCGGGGTACCAAGAGACCCAGTACTTC. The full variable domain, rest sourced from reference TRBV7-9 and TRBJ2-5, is DTGVSQNPRHKITKRGQNVTFRCDPISEHNRLYWYRQTLGQGPEFLTYFQNEAQLEKSRLLSDRFSAERPKGSFSTLEIQRTEQGDSAMYLCASSPLAGYQETQYFGPGTRLLVL.

CDR3 coding DNA: TGTGCCTGGGGGATCGCGTCCTATAATTCACCCCTCCACTTT. Its protein product is CAWGIASYNSPLHF. The V call is TRBV30, the J call TRBJ1-6; no definite D call. CDR1 and CDR2 from the germline V gene are GTSNPN and SVGIG (reference sequence). The CDR3 contains 14 residues. Trimming removed 5 bases from V and 1 base from J, with 9 bases in between.

Here the CDR3 reads CASSLEAGEDEKLFF. CDR3 sequence (DNA): TGTGCCAGCAGCTTAGAGGCCGGCGAGGATGAAAAACTGTTTTTT. The rearrangement links TRBV7-9 to TRBJ1-4; D unresolved. Trimming removed 1 base at V and 6 bases at J, with 12 bases between. CDR3 length: 15 amino acids. Germline V CDR1 and CDR2: SEHNR, FQNEAQ (reference sequence).

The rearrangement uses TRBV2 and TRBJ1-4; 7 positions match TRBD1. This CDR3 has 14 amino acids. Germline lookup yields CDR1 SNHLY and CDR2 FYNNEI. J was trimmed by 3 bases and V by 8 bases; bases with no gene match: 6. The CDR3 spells CASEGQPSNEKLFF. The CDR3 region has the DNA TGTGCCAGCGAGGGACAGCCGTCTAATGAAAAACTGTTTTTT.

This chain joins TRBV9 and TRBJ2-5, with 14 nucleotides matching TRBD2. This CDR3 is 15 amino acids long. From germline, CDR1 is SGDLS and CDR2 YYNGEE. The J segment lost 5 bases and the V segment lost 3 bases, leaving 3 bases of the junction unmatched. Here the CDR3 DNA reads TGTGCCAGCAGCGGTGGACTAGCGGGGGGCGAGACCCAGTACTTC. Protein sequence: CASSGGLAGGETQYF.

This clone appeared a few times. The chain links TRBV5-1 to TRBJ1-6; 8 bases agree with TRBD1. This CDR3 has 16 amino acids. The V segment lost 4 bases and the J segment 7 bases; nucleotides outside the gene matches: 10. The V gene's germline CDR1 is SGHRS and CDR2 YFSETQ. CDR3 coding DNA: TGCGCCAGCAGCCCGGGACAGGCCCCCAGAAATTCACCCCTCCACTTT. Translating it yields CASSPGQAPRNSPLHF.

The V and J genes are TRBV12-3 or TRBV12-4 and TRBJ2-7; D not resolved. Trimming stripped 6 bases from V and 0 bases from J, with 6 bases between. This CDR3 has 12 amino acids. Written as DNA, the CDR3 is TGTGCCAGCAGCCGGTTCTCCTACGAGCAGTACTTC. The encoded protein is CASSRFSYEQYF.

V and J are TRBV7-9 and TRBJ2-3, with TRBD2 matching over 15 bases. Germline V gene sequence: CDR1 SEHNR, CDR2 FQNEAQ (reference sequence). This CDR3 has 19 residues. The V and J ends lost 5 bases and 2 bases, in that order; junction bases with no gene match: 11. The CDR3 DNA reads TGTGCCAGCAGCGCACCGTTTGGGACTAGCGGGGGGTTCACAGATACGCAGTATTTT. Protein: CASSAPFGTSGGFTDTQYF.

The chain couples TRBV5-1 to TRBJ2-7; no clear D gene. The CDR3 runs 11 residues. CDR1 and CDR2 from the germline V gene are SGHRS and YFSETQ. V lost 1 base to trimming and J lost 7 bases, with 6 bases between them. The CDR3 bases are TGCGCCAGCAGCTTGCCCGGGGAGCAGTACTTC. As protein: CASSLPGEQYF.

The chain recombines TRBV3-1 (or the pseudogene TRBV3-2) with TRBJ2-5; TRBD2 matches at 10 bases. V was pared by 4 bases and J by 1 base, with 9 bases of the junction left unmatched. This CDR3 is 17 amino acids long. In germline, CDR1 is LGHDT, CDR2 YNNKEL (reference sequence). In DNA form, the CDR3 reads TGTGCCAGCAGCCTAGCAGGGAGCGGGGGGGCCCAAGAGACCCAGTACTTC. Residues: CASSLAGSGGAQETQYF.

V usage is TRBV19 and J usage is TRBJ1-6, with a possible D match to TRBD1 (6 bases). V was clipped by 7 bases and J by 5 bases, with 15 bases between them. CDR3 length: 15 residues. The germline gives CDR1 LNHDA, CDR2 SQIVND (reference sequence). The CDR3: CASMKVAGDNSPLHF. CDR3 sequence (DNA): TGTGCCAGTATGAAGGTCGCAGGGGATAATTCACCCCTCCACTTT.

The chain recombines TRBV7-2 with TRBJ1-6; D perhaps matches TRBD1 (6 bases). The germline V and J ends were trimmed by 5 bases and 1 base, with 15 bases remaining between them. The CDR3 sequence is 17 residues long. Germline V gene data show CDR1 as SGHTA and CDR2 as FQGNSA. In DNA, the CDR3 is TGTGCCAGCAGCCAGCGGTACAGGGCTTCCTATAATTCACCCCTCCACTTT. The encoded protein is CASSQRYRASYNSPLHF.

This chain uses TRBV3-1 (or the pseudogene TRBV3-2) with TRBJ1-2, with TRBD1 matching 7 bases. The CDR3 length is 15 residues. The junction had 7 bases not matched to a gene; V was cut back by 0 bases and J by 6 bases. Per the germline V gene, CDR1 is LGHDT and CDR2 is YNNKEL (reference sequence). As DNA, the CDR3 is TGTGCCAGCAGCCAAGATCGGGCGACAGGGAATGGCTACACCTTC. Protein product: CASSQDRATGNGYTF.

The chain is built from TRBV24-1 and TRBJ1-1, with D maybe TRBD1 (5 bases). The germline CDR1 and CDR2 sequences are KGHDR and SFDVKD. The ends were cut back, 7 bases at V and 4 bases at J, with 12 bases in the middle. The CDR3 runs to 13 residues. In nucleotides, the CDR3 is TGTGCCACCAGGGATGTAAGGGGCACTGAAGCTTTCTTT. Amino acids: CATRDVRGTEAFF.

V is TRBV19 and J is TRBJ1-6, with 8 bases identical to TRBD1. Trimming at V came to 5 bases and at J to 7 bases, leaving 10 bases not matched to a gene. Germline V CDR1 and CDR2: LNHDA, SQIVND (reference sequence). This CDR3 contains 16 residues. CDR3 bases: TGTGCCAGTAGTTCGGGGACAGGCCATTACAATTCACCCCTCCACTTT. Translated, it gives CASSSGTGHYNSPLHF.

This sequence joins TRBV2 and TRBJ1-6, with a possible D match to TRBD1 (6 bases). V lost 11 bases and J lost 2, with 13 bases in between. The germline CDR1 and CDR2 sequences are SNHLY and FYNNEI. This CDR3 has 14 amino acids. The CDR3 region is CAGEGGTYNSPLHF. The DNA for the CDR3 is TGTGCCGGGGAGGGGGGCACCTATAATTCACCCCTCCACTTT.

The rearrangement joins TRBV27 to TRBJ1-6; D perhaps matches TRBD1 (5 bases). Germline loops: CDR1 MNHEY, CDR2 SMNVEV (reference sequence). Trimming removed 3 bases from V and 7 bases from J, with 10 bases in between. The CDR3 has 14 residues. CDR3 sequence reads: CASSFETVNSPLHF. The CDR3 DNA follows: TGTGCCAGCAGTTTTGAGACAGTGAATTCACCCCTCCACTTT.

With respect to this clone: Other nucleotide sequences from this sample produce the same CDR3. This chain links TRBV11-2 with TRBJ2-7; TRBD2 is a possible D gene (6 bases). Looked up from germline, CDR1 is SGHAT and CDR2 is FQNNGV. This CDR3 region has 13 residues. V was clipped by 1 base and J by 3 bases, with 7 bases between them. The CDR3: CASSLGGDYEQYF. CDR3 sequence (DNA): TGTGCCAGCAGCTTAGGCGGGGACTACGAGCAGTACTTC.

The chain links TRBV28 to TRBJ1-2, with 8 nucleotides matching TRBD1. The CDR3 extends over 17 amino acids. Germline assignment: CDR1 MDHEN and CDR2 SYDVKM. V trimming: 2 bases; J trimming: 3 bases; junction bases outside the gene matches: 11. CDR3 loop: CASSLPDRDGRYYGYTF. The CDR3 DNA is TGTGCCAGCAGTTTACCGGACAGGGACGGTCGCTACTATGGCTACACCTTC.

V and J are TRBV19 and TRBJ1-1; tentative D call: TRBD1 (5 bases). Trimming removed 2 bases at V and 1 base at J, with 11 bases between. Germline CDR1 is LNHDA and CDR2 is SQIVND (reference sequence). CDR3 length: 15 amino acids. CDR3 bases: TGTGCCAGTAGTATATTGGGGACTCGGAACACTGAAGCTTTCTTT. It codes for CASSILGTRNTEAFF.

The CDR3 region is CARSLGQLYEQYF. CDR3 coding DNA: TGTGCCAGAAGCTTGGGACAGTTATACGAGCAGTACTTC. The chain employs TRBV5-3 and TRBJ2-7, with D perhaps matching TRBD1 (5 bases). TRBV5-3 is labeled an ORF, and its function is uncertain. The V and J ends lost 0 bases and 4 bases respectively, with 8 bases between them. The CDR3 spans 13 residues.

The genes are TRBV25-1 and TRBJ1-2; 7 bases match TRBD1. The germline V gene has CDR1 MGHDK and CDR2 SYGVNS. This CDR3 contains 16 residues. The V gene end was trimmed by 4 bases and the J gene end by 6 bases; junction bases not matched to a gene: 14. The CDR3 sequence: CASSVIGGTVENGYTF. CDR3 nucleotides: TGTGCCAGCAGTGTAATAGGCGGGACAGTAGAAAATGGCTACACCTTC.

The CDR3 region is CASSLAGVTENTEAFF. CDR3 DNA: TGCGCCAGCAGCTTGGCCGGGGTGACGGAGAACACTGAAGCTTTCTTT. The V gene is TRBV5-1, the J gene TRBJ1-1; D call uncertain. The CDR3 length is 16 residues. V was clipped by 0 bases and J by 1 base, with 13 bases between them. Per germline, CDR1 SGHRS and CDR2 YFSETQ.